This TCR beta chain was profiled in a study of beta chain features in type 1 diabetes. About the research overall: The study found patients and healthy donors alike in age, gender and cell yields. Study observations and caveats: Junctions at VDJ sites from type 1 diabetes patients had fewer insertions and more deletions.

The CDR3 is made up of 16 amino acids. Germline lookup yields CDR1 SGHTA and CDR2 FQGNSA. Trimming shortened V by 4 bases and J by 3 bases, and 19 bases separated the two germline ends. This clone counts as medium-sized. Its antigen is undetermined. Expressed TCRB transcripts were sequenced, since all the RNA that had been isolated was reverse transcribed. Sequencing produced, on average, about 920,000 reads for the stem cell-like memory T cell samples. Profiled with immunoSEQ multiplex PCR; TCRdb holds only in-frame clones, not every one. The table has just over 15,000 clones, about 40% seen once. Donors contributed one heparinised blood draw apiece, averaging about 116 mL.

V gene TRBV7-2 combines with J gene TRBJ2-7; D might be TRBD1 (6 bases). The sequenced material came from stem cell memory CD4+ T cells from blood. The source is a woman aged 40 to 50 in good health. The CDR3 region is CASSWAGTSWDYEQYF. As DNA, the CDR3 is TGTGCCAGCAGCTGGGCCGGGACAAGCTGGGACTACGAGCAGTACTTC.